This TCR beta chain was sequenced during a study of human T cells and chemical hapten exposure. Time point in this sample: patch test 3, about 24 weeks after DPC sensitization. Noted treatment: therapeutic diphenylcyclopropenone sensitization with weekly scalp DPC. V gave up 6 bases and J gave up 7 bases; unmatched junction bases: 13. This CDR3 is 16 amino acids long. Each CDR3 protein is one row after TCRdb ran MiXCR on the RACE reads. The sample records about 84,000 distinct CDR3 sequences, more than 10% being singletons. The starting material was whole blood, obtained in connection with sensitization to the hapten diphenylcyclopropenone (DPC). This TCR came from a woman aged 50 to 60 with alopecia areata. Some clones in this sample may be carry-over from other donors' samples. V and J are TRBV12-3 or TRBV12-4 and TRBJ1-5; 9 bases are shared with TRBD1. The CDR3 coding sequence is TGTGCCAGCAGCCGCGGGGTGGGGACAGGGCGACAGCCCCAGCATTTT. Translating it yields CASSRGVGTGRQPQHF.